This T cell receptor (beta chain) was observed in a study of blood T cell repertoires in COVID-19. The protocol was immunoSEQ multiplex PCR, while the TCRdb copy is restricted to in-frame clones and leaves out a portion. The top ten clones hold 15% of a sample with roughly 80,000 clones, about 79% of them seen once. The CDR3 has 15 amino acids. The V gene's germline CDR1 is SGHAT and CDR2 FQNNGV. V was shortened by 3 bases and J by 3 bases, with 12 bases between the two germline ends. The J gene is TRBJ2-1, the V gene TRBV11-2; D is possibly TRBD2 (6 bases). Material: peripheral blood. This sequence was found in a human donor in a cohort sampled during active COVID-19. The CDR3 region has the DNA TGTGCCAGCAGCTTTAGCGGAGAAATCTACAATGAGCAGTTCTTC. Protein sequence: CASSFSGEIYNEQFF.